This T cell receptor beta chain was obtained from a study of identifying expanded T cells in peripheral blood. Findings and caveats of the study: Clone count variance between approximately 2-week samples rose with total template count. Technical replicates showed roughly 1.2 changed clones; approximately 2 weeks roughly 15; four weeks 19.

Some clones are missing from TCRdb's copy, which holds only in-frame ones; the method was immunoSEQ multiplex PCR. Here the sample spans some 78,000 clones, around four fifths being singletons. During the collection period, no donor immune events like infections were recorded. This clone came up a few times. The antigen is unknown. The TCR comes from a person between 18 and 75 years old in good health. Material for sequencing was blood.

The CDR3 nucleotides are TGTGCCAGCAGTGAATTGGGCGGGATCGGGGAGCTGTTTTTT. This translates into CASSELGGIGELFF. This chain links TRBV25-1 with TRBJ2-2; a weak D match, TRBD2 (6 bases). The germline gives CDR1 MGHDK, CDR2 SYGVNS. Deletions cut 1 base from V and 7 bases from J, with 10 bases between. The CDR3 is 14 residues long.